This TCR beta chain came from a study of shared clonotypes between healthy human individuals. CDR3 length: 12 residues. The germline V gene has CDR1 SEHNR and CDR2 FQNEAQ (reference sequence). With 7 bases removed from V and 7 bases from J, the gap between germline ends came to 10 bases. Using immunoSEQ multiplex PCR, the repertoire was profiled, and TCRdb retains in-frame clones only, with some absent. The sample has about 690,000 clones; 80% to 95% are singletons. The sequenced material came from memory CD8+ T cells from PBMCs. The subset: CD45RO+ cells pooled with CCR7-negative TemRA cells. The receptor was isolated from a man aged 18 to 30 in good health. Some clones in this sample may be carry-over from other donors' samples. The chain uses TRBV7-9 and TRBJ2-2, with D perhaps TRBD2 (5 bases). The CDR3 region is CASTTGGGELFF. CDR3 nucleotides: TGTGCCAGCACCACCGGAGGCGGGGAGCTGTTTTTT.